This is a list of T cell receptor beta chains from one sample in a study of cytomegalovirus exposure and HLA in healthy donors. Produced via immunoSEQ multiplex PCR; TCRdb's table is partial and in-frame only. The sample has 85,000 to 130,000 clones, approximately 85% seen once. Sequenced material: PBMCs. These receptors were collected from a man aged 50 or older in good health and CMV-seronegative. The CDR3 runs from the conserved cysteine through the conserved F or W. The order of the fields is V gene, clone size, D gene, J gene, CDR3 DNA, CDR3 protein. D genes are given only for firm matches. Rows give clone size only sometimes, using once, few, many, or a class for an expanded clone.

V gene: TRBV7-2; clone size: NA; D gene: TRBD2; J gene: TRBJ2-3; CDR3 DNA: TGTGCCAGCAGCTCCGCTAGCGGGGGGGCTGCAGATACGCAGTATTTT; CDR3 protein: CASSSASGGAADTQYF
V gene: TRBV4-2; clone size: NA; D gene: TRBD2; J gene: TRBJ2-5; CDR3 DNA: TGTGCCAGCAGCCAAGCGCCGGGACTAGAGGAGGAGACCCAGTACTTC; CDR3 protein: CASSQAPGLEEETQYF
V gene: TRBV5-6; clone size: NA; D gene: TRBD2; J gene: TRBJ2-3; CDR3 DNA: TGTGCCAGCAGCCTGGCGGGACTAGTGACAGATACGCAGTATTTT; CDR3 protein: CASSLAGLVTDTQYF
V gene: TRBV6-1; clone size: few; D gene: NA; J gene: TRBJ1-1; CDR3 DNA: TGTGCCAGCAGAACAGGGACGAACACTGAAGCTTTCTTT; CDR3 protein: CASRTGTNTEAFF
V gene: TRBV7-9; clone size: NA; D gene: NA; J gene: TRBJ2-6; CDR3 DNA: TGTGCCAGCAGCGCGTACTCAGGGGTGGACGGGGCCAACGTCCTGACTTTC; CDR3 protein: CASSAYSGVDGANVLTF
V gene: TRBV5-1; clone size: NA; D gene: NA; J gene: TRBJ2-4; CDR3 DNA: TGCGCCAGCAGCGATACCCAGGGAAAGTTAAACATTCAGTACTTC; CDR3 protein: CASSDTQGKLNIQYF
V gene: TRBV25-1; clone size: NA; D gene: TRBD1; J gene: TRBJ1-1; CDR3 DNA: TGTGCCAGCAGTGAAGGGACAGGGGGCACTGAAGCTTTCTTT; CDR3 protein: CASSEGTGGTEAFF
V gene: TRBV7-8; clone size: NA; D gene: NA; J gene: TRBJ2-6; CDR3 DNA: TGTGCCAGCAGATCGACTCTTTATGGGGCCAACGTCCTGACTTTC; CDR3 protein: CASRSTLYGANVLTF
V gene: TRBV6-5; clone size: NA; D gene: NA; J gene: TRBJ1-6; CDR3 DNA: TGTGCCACCCTCCGAGGGAGGAATTCACCCCTCCACTTT; CDR3 protein: CATLRGRNSPLHF
V gene: TRBV7-2; clone size: NA; D gene: TRBD2; J gene: TRBJ2-1; CDR3 DNA: TGTGCCAGCAGCCTCCCATGGAGCGGGGATAACAATGAGCAGTTCTTC; CDR3 protein: CASSLPWSGDNNEQFF
V gene: TRBV6-1; clone size: NA; D gene: TRBD2; J gene: TRBJ2-5; CDR3 DNA: TGTGCCAGCAGTGAAGAGGGAGGGCTCCCGCGGGAGACCCAGTACTTC; CDR3 protein: CASSEEGGLPRETQYF
V gene: TRBV19; clone size: NA; D gene: NA; J gene: TRBJ2-6; CDR3 DNA: TGTGCCAGTAGTATGGGCCTCTCTGGGGCCAACGTCCTGACTTTC; CDR3 protein: CASSMGLSGANVLTF
V gene: TRBV6-6; clone size: NA; D gene: NA; J gene: TRBJ2-2; CDR3 DNA: TGTGCCAGCATTAAAGGAGGGGAATTCACCGGGGAGCTGTTTTTT; CDR3 protein: CASIKGGEFTGELFF
V gene: TRBV7-8; clone size: NA; D gene: NA; J gene: TRBJ2-7; CDR3 DNA: TGTGCAACAGGACAGAAGCTCTACGAGCAGTACTTC; CDR3 protein: CATGQKLYEQYF